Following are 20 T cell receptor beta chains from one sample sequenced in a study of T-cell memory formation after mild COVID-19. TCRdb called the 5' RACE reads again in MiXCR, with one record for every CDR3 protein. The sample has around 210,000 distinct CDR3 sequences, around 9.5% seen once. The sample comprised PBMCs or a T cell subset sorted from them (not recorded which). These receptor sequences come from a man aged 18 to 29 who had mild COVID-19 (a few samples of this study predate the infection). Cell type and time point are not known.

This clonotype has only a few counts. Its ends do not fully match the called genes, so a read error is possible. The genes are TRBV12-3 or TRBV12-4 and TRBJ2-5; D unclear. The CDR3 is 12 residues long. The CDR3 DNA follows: TGTGCCAGCAGCTTAGTCACTAAGACCCAGTACTTC. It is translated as CASSLVTKTQYF.

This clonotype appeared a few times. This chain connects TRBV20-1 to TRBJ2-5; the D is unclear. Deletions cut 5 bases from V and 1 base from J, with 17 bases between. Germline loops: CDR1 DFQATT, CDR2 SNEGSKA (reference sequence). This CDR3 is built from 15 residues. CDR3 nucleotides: TGCAGTGCTGATTCGGTAAGGGTGAGCCAAGAGACCCAGTACTTC. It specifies CSADSVRVSQETQYF.

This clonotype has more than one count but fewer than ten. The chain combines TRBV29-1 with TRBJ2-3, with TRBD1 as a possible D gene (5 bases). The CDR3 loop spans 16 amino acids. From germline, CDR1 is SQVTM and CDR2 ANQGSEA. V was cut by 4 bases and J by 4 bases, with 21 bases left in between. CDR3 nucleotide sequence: TGCAGCGTTGTCGGTTCTCGACACACAGGCGCAGATACGCAGTATTTT. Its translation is CSVVGSRHTGADTQYF.

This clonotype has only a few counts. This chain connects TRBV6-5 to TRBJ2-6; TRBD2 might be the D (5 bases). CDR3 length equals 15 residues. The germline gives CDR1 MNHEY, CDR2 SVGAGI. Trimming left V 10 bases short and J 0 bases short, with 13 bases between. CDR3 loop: CATRLDFSGANVLTF. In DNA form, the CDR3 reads TGTGCCACCAGACTGGACTTCTCTGGGGCCAACGTCCTGACTTTC.

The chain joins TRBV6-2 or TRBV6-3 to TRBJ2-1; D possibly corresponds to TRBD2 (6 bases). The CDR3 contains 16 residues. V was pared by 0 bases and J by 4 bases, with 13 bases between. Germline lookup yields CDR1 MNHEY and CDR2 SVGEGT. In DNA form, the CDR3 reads TGTGCCAGCAGTTACTCGGGCGGGGTAGGGTACAATGAGCAGTTCTTC. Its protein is CASSYSGGVGYNEQFF.

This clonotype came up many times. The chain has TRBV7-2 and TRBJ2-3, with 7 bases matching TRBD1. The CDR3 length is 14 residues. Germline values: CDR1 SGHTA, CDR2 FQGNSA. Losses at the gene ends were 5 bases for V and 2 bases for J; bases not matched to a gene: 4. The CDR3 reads CASSRTGLTDTQYF. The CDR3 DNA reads TGTGCCAGCAGCCGGACAGGCCTCACAGATACGCAGTATTTT. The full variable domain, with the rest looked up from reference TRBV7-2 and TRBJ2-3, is GAGVSQSPSNKVTEKGKDVELRCDPISGHTALYWYRQSLGQGLEFLIYFQGNSAPDKSGLPSDRFSAERTGGSVSTLTIQRTQQEDSAVYLCASSRTGLTDTQYFGPGTRLTVL.

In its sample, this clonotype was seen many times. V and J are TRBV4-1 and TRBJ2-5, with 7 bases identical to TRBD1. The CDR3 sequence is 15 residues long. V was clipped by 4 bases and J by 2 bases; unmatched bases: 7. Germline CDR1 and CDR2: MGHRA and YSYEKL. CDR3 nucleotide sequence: TGCGCCAGCAGCCGGACCGGGACAGTGCAAGAGACCCAGTACTTC. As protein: CASSRTGTVQETQYF.

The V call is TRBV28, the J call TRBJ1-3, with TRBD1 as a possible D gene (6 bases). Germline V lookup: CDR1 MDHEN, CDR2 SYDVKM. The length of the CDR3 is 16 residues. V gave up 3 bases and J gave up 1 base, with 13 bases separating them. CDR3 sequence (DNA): TGTGCCAGCAGTTTCTCTTCAGGGGCGTCTGGAAACACCATATATTTT. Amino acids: CASSFSSGASGNTIYF.

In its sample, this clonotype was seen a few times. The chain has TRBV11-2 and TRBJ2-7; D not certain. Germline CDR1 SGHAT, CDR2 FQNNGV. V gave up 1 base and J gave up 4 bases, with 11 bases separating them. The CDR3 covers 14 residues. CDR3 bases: TGTGCCAGCAGCTTAGTAACCCCTCGGTACGAGCAGTACGTC. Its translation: CASSLVTPRYEQYV.

The DNA of the CDR3 is TGTGCCAGCAGCTCATCTTATGGGGCAGACACATACTACGAGCAGTACTTC. It specifies CASSSSYGADTYYEQYF. The chain links TRBV26 to TRBJ2-7; no DNA check was done on the table's D call, TRBD1. TRBV26 is a listed pseudogene. The CDR3 totals 17 residues.

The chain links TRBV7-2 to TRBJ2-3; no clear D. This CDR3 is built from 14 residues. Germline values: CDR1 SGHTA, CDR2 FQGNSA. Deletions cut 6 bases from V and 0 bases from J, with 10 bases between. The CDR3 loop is CASRPGPSTDTQYF. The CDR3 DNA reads TGTGCCAGCAGGCCGGGTCCTAGCACAGATACGCAGTATTTT.

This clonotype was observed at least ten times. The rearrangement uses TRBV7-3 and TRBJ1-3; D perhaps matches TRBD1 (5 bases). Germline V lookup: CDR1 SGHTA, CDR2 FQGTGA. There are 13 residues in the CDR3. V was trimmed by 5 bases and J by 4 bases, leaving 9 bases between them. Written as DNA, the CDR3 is TGTGCCAGCAGCCGGGGGGACGGAAACACCATATATTTT. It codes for CASSRGDGNTIYF.

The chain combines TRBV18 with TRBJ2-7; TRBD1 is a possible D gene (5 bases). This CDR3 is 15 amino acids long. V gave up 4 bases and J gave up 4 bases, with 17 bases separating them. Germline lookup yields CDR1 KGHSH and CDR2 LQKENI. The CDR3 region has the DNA TGTGCCAGCTCACGGGGCGATGGCGGACCGTACGAGCAGTACGTC. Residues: CASSRGDGGPYEQYV.

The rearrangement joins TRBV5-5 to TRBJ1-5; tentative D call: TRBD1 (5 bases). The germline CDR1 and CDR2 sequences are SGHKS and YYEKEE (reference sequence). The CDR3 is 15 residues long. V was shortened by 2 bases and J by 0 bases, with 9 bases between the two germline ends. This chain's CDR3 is CASSFSGGSNQPQHF. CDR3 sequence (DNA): TGTGCCAGCAGCTTCAGCGGGGGTAGCAATCAGCCCCAGCATTTT. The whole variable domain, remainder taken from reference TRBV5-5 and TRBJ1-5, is DAGVTQSPTHLIKTRGQQVTLRCSPISGHKSVSWYQQVLGQGPQFIFQYYEKEERGRGNFPDRFSARQFPNYSSELNVNALLLGDSALYLCASSFSGGSNQPQHFGDGTRLSIL.

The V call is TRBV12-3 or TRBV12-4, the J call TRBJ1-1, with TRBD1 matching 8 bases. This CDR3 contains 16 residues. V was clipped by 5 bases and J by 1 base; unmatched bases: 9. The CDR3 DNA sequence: TGTGCCAGCAGTCCCGGACAGGGTGAGAGGAACACTGAAGCTTTCTTT. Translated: CASSPGQGERNTEAFF.

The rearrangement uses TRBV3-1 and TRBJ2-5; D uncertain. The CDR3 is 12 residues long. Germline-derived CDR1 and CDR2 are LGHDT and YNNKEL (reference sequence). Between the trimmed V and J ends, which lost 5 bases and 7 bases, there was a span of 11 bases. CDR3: CASSTPLGTQYF. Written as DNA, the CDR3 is TGTGCCAGCAGCACGCCCCTAGGGACCCAGTACTTC.

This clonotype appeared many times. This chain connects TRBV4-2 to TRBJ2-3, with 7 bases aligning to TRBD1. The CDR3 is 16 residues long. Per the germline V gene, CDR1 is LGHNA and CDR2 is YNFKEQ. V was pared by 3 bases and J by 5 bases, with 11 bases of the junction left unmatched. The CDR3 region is CASSQRPGQFIDTQYF. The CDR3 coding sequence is TGTGCCAGCAGCCAGAGACCGGGACAGTTCATAGATACGCAGTATTTT.

CDR3 residues: CASGPRESEGYTF. The CDR3 bases are TGTGCCAGCGGACCCAGGGAGAGTGAGGGCTACACCTTC. This rearrangement joins TRBV11-2 to TRBJ1-2, with D perhaps TRBD1 (5 bases). Trimming removed 8 bases from V and 8 bases from J, with 18 bases in between. This CDR3 is 13 amino acids long. Germline-derived CDR1 and CDR2 are SGHAT and FQNNGV.

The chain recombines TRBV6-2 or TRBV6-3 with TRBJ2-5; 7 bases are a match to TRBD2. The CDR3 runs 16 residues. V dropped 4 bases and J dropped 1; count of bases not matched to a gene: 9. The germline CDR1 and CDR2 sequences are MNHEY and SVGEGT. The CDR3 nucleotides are TGTGCCAGCAGTTCCGGGGCGGGGGTCCCCCAAGAGACCCAGTACTTC. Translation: CASSSGAGVPQETQYF.

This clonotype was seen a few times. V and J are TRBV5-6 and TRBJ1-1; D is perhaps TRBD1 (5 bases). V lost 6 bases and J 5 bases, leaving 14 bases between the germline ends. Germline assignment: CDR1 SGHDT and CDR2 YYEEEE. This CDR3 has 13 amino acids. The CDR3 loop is CASTTPGRTEAFF. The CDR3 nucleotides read TGTGCCAGCACCACTCCAGGGAGGACTGAAGCTTTCTTT.